This entry lists 4 T cell receptor beta chains sequenced from one sample in a study of T-cell reconstitution after alpha-beta-depleted transplantation in children. Preparation of the TCRbeta library involved a method that used unique molecular identifiers. Using its own MiXCR run on the PCR reads, TCRdb lists one record per CDR3 protein. The sample includes 190,000 or so distinct CDR3 sequences, around 6.8% seen only once; the top ten take over 2.5%. The sequencing here drew on PBMCs from the stem cell graft donor, taken from the stem cell graft. These TCRs come from a human donor who donated a stem cell graft to a child with Wiskott-Aldrich syndrome.

As concerns this clonotype: This may be a read error, as it is one base from a much larger clone. The chain employs TRBV4-1 and TRBJ2-3; D is unclear. The CDR3 has 16 amino acids. The germline V and J ends were trimmed by 0 bases and 0 bases, with 10 bases remaining between them. Germline V lookup: CDR1 MGHRA, CDR2 YSYEKL. The CDR3: CASSQEEGRSTDTQYF. CDR3 bases: TGCGCCAGCAGCCAAGAAGAAGGACGGAGCACAGATACGCAGTATTTT.

The gene calls are TRBV30 and TRBJ1-1; unclear D gene. Germline V gene lookup returns CDR1 GTSNPN and CDR2 SVGIG (reference sequence). With 2 bases removed from V and 10 bases from J, the gap between germline ends came to 11 bases. This CDR3 comprises 11 residues. The CDR3 DNA is TGTGCCTGGAGTCCCGATCAGAGAGCTTTCTTT. It is translated as CAWSPDQRAFF.

The sample holds many counts of this clonotype. This chain connects TRBV7-2 to TRBJ1-2; the D gene is possibly TRBD1 (6 bases). The V end lost 2 bases, the J end lost 8 bases, and 15 bases lay between the germline ends. CDR1 and CDR2 (germline): SGHTA, FQGNSA. The CDR3 totals 14 residues. The CDR3 nucleotides read TGTGCCAGCAGCTTATTCCAGGGGAGGACGGGCTACACCTTC. Its translation: CASSLFQGRTGYTF. Combining the CDR3 with reference TRBV7-2 and TRBJ1-2 gives the whole variable domain GAGVSQSPSNKVTEKGKDVELRCDPISGHTALYWYRQSLGQGLEFLIYFQGNSAPDKSGLPSDRFSAERTGGSVSTLTIQRTQQEDSAVYLCASSLFQGRTGYTFGSGTRLTVV.

In this sample, this clonotype turned up a few times. V gene TRBV6-1 combines with J gene TRBJ2-7; no reliable D call. V was trimmed by 6 bases and J by 0 bases, leaving 9 bases between them. CDR1 MNHNS and CDR2 SASEGT come from the germline V gene. The CDR3 consists of 13 residues. The CDR3 DNA reads TGTGCCAGCAGATGGGGTCCCTCCTACGAGCAGTACTTC. It yields the protein CASRWGPSYEQYF.